One and the same sample provided the 10 T cell receptor beta chains below, sequenced in a study of shared clonotypes between healthy human individuals (dated by TCRdb to the early 2020s). The protocol used for the library was the immunoSEQ multiplex PCR assay. Sourced from immuneACCESS, this table was stored by TCRdb with only in-frame sequences that have V and J called. A share of the clones is absent; for the studies checked, an unresolved V gene accounts for under half, and the remainder has no known explanation. The sample data list millions of clones, and 85% to 95% of these were observed just once. 0.13% of the sample is held by the ten biggest clonotypes. The specimen sequenced was naive CD4+ T cells sorted from blood. This specimen's cell subset or site label, interpreted: CD45RA+ positively selected. Every receptor here comes from a man between 18 and 29 years old in good health.

This clone was detected once. This CDR3 is also generated by other DNA sequences in the sample. The V call is TRBV14, the J call TRBJ2-5, with D possibly being TRBD2 (5 bases). V gave up 3 bases and J gave up 4 bases, with 9 bases separating them. The germline gives CDR1 SGHDN, CDR2 FVKESK. The CDR3 loop spans 13 amino acids. The CDR3 loop is CASSQLGRETQYF. The CDR3 bases are TGTGCCAGCAGCCAGCTGGGGAGAGAGACCCAGTACTTC.

The CDR3: CASSFTRQEFLLTGELFF. In DNA form, the CDR3 reads TGTGCCAGCAGTTTTACGCGGCAGGAGTTTTTGCTAACCGGGGAGCTGTTTTTT. The gene calls are TRBV21-1 and TRBJ2-2. TRBV21-1 is tagged as a pseudogene. This CDR3 region has 18 residues.

This sequence joins TRBV5-4 and TRBJ2-7; 8 nucleotides match TRBD2. V lost 4 bases, J lost 3 bases, and 9 bases stayed unmatched. The CDR3 totals 15 residues. Germline CDR1 is SGHNT and CDR2 is YYREEE (reference sequence). CDR3 sequence: CASSPGSGEGYEQYF. DNA of the CDR3: TGTGCCAGCAGCCCGGGTAGCGGGGAGGGCTACGAGCAGTACTTC.

This chain connects TRBV5-4 to TRBJ2-5, with 13 bases that match TRBD2. After removal of 1 base from V and 5 bases from J, the junction contained 5 bases not matched to a gene. Per germline, CDR1 SGHNT and CDR2 YYREEE (reference sequence). The CDR3 extends over 16 amino acids. The CDR3 reads CASSLTSGGAWETQYF. In DNA, the CDR3 is TGTGCCAGCAGCTTGACTAGCGGGGGGGCCTGGGAGACCCAGTACTTC.

In its sample, this clone was seen once. This chain uses TRBV9 with TRBJ1-2, with D maybe TRBD1 (6 bases). CDR1 SGDLS and CDR2 YYNGEE come from the germline V gene. Trimming cost V 4 bases and J 4 bases, with 11 bases left between them. The CDR3 contains 13 residues. The CDR3 nucleotides read TGTGCCAGCAGCCGGACAGCGGGCTATGGCTACACCTTC. Encoded protein: CASSRTAGYGYTF.

This chain links TRBV28 with TRBJ1-2; D is ambiguous. Germline CDR1 reads MDHEN; CDR2 reads SYDVKM. The CDR3 has 14 amino acids. Deletions cut 4 bases from V and 7 bases from J, with 16 bases between. CDR3: CASSSGGESGGYTF. The CDR3 DNA reads as TGTGCCAGCAGTTCTGGTGGGGAATCGGGTGGCTACACCTTC.

This clone was observed once. The genes are TRBV19 and TRBJ2-3; D is unclear. CDR3 size: 14 residues. V was shortened by 4 bases and J by 0 bases, with 8 bases between the two germline ends. Looked up from germline, CDR1 is LNHDA and CDR2 is SQIVND (reference sequence). CDR3 amino acids: CASSSQLSTDTQYF. The CDR3 DNA follows: TGTGCCAGTAGTAGCCAGTTGAGCACAGATACGCAGTATTTT.

The chain couples TRBV15 to TRBJ2-5; maybe TRBD2 (6 bases). Trimming shortened V by 8 bases and J by 5 bases, and 18 bases separated the two germline ends. From germline, CDR1 is LNHNV and CDR2 YYDKDF (reference sequence). CDR3 length: 14 residues. CDR3 DNA: TGTGCCACCGGTAGACTAGGACGCGAGGAGACCCAGTACTTC. Translating gives CATGRLGREETQYF. The full variable domain, with the rest looked up from reference TRBV15 and TRBJ2-5, is DAMVIQNPRYQVTQFGKPVTLSCSQTLNHNVMYWYQQKSSQAPKLLFHYYDKDFNNEADTPDNFQSRRPNTSFCFLDIRSPGLGDTAMYLCATGRLGREETQYFGPGTRLLVL.

The chain combines TRBV5-5 with TRBJ1-5, with D possibly TRBD1 on 5 matching bases. V lost 0 bases, J lost 3 bases, and 10 bases lay in between. CDR3 length: 15 amino acids. The germline V gene encodes CDR1 SGHKS and CDR2 YYEKEE (reference sequence). CDR3 protein: CASSLDGRVNQPQHF. The CDR3 DNA reads TGTGCCAGCAGCTTGGATGGCAGGGTCAATCAGCCCCAGCATTTT.

This clone was seen once. The junction departs from germline at one end; a sequencing error may be responsible. The chain has TRBV27 and TRBJ1-1, with D possibly TRBD1 on 5 matching bases. The CDR3 runs 13 residues. Germline V gives CDR1 MNHEY, CDR2 SMNVEV (reference sequence). In DNA, the CDR3 is TGTGCCAGCAGTTTATGGGACGGCACTCAAGCTTTCTTT. It yields the protein CASSLWDGTQAFF.